These 26 T cell receptor beta chains were all obtained from the same sample, sequenced in a study of T cell responses to AZD1222 COVID-19 vaccine. Produced via immunoSEQ multiplex PCR; TCRdb's table is partial and in-frame only. The sample holds some 130,000 clones, 87% seen once. The sample in question was peripheral blood, obtained on day 0 of AZD1222 vaccination. Every receptor here comes from an adult in good health.

This rearrangement joins TRBV4-1 to TRBJ1-1; D possibly corresponds to TRBD1 (5 bases). The CDR3 loop spans 15 amino acids. V was shortened by 1 base and J by 1 base, with 10 bases between the two germline ends. Per germline, CDR1 MGHRA and CDR2 YSYEKL. The CDR3 loop reads CASSQGDRSNTEAFF. As DNA, the CDR3 is TGCGCCAGCAGCCAAGGCGACAGATCGAACACTGAAGCTTTCTTT.

In the case of this clone: The same CDR3 also results from other DNA sequences found in this sample. J is TRBJ2-5 and V is TRBV5-1, with 9 bases aligning to TRBD1. Trimming took 1 base from V and 2 from J; bases not matched to a gene: 6. Germline values: CDR1 SGHRS, CDR2 YFSETQ. This CDR3 contains 16 residues. The CDR3 DNA reads as TGCGCCAGCAGCTTGAGCGGGGACAGGGCACAAGAGACCCAGTACTTC. The encoded protein is CASSLSGDRAQETQYF.

This clone was seen only a few times. This chain connects TRBV19 to TRBJ1-5, with 8 bases matching TRBD1. Germline V CDR1 and CDR2: LNHDA, SQIVND (reference sequence). The CDR3 covers 16 residues. The V and J ends lost 6 bases and 5 bases, in that order; junction bases with no gene match: 12. The CDR3 DNA reads as TGTGCCAGTAGCCGGGGTACGACAGGGGATGATCAGCCCCAGCATTTT. It codes for CASSRGTTGDDQPQHF.

The V gene is TRBV3-1 (or the pseudogene TRBV3-2), the J gene TRBJ2-1; perhaps TRBD2 as D (6 bases). V gave up 0 bases and J gave up 3 bases, with 12 bases separating them. Germline V gene lookup returns CDR1 LGHDT and CDR2 YNNKEL (reference sequence). This CDR3 has 16 amino acids. The CDR3 DNA reads as TGTGCCAGCAGCCAAGATCGAGGCGGGGACTACAATGAGCAGTTCTTC. This gives the protein CASSQDRGGDYNEQFF.

V usage is TRBV11-3 and J usage is TRBJ1-6, with D tentatively TRBD1 (5 bases). In germline, CDR1 is SGHNT, CDR2 YENEEA. V was clipped by 5 bases and J by 7 bases, with 18 bases between them. CDR3 length: 16 amino acids. DNA for the CDR3: TGTGCCAGCAGCCACCCAATAGGGGTCTACAATTCACCCCTCCACTTT. Its protein product is CASSHPIGVYNSPLHF.

V is TRBV14 and J is TRBJ2-7, with TRBD1 identical over 9 bases. CDR1 is SGHDN, CDR2 FVKESK, per germline. V lost 1 base, J lost 4 bases, and 5 bases stayed unmatched. This CDR3 has 15 residues. The CDR3 bases are TGTGCCAGCAGCCAAGGGACAGGGGATTTTTACGAGCAGTACTTC. As protein: CASSQGTGDFYEQYF.

The CDR3 DNA is TGTGCCAGCAGCTTGACTCCGCGGGGCGAGCAGTACTTC. Protein product: CASSLTPRGEQYF. V is TRBV5-6 and J is TRBJ2-7; D is possibly TRBD2 (6 bases). Trimming removed 1 base from V and 6 bases from J, with 11 bases in between. CDR3 size: 13 residues. CDR1 is SGHDT and CDR2 is YYEEEE in the germline V gene.

The V gene is TRBV11-2, the J gene TRBJ2-7; no reliable D call. The CDR3 runs 15 residues. Trimming removed 2 bases at V and 0 bases at J, with 11 bases between. Germline lookup yields CDR1 SGHAT and CDR2 FQNNGV. CDR3 amino acids: CASSLTDLNSYEQYF. In DNA, the CDR3 is TGTGCCAGCAGCTTAACAGATTTAAACTCCTACGAGCAGTACTTC.

The chain carries TRBV18 and TRBJ1-1; TRBD1 is a possible D gene (6 bases). V lost 5 bases to trimming and J lost 1 base, with 14 bases between them. This CDR3 spans 15 amino acids. Germline V lookup: CDR1 KGHSH, CDR2 LQKENI. The CDR3, as DNA: TGTGCCAGCTCAACTTCGTACAGGGAGAACACTGAAGCTTTCTTT. Translated, it gives CASSTSYRENTEAFF.

The chain employs TRBV18 and TRBJ1-2; TRBD1 is a possible D gene (6 bases). With 4 bases removed from V and 0 bases from J, the gap between germline ends came to 12 bases. Per germline, CDR1 KGHSH and CDR2 LQKENI. The CDR3 extends over 15 amino acids. The CDR3 protein is CASSLQGSANYGYTF. CDR3 bases: TGTGCCAGCTCACTACAGGGATCTGCTAACTATGGCTACACCTTC. Supplemented by reference TRBV18 and TRBJ1-2, the full variable domain reads NAGVMQNPRHLVRRRGQEARLRCSPMKGHSHVYWYRQLPEEGLKFMVYLQKENIIDESGMPKERFSAEFPKEGPSILRIQQVVRGDSAAYFCASSLQGSANYGYTFGSGTRLTVV.

This sequence joins TRBV7-9 and TRBJ2-7; 7 bases agree with TRBD1. This CDR3 has 14 amino acids. Germline V gene sequence: CDR1 SEHNR, CDR2 FQNEAQ (reference sequence). With 4 bases clipped from V and 2 bases from J, the junction kept 5 bases outside the gene matches. The CDR3 here is CASSSGQEAYEQYF. The CDR3 DNA sequence: TGTGCCAGCAGCTCAGGACAGGAAGCCTACGAGCAGTACTTC.

This rearrangement joins TRBV29-1 to TRBJ1-5, with 7 bases lining up with TRBD1. The germline V gene has CDR1 SQVTM and CDR2 ANQGSEA. The CDR3 spans 13 residues. The V and J ends lost 6 bases and 4 bases, in that order; junction bases with no gene match: 6. The CDR3 region has the DNA TGCAGCGTCAGGGACAGTATTAATCAGCCCCAGCATTTT. Protein product: CSVRDSINQPQHF.

This clone is a singleton in its sample. The V and J genes are TRBV7-3 and TRBJ2-7; a weak D match, TRBD1 (5 bases). Germline V CDR1 and CDR2: SGHTA, FQGTGA. This CDR3 region has 13 residues. V lost 4 bases, J lost 1 base, and 8 bases lay in between. CDR3 amino acids: CASSSQGSYEQYF. CDR3 sequence (DNA): TGTGCCAGCAGCTCCCAGGGTTCCTACGAGCAGTACTTC.

The chain employs TRBV27 and TRBJ1-4; the D is unclear. Germline CDR1 is MNHEY and CDR2 is SMNVEV (reference sequence). The CDR3 is 14 residues long. V was shortened by 6 bases and J by 0 bases, with 8 bases between the two germline ends. The CDR3 DNA follows: TGTGCCAGCAGCCGAAATCCAACTAATGAAAAACTGTTTTTT. Translation gives CASSRNPTNEKLFF. Based on the CDR3 plus reference TRBV27 and TRBJ1-4, the full variable domain is EAQVTQNPRYLITVTGKKLTVTCSQNMNHEYMSWYRQDPGLGLRQIYYSMNVEVTDKGDVPEGYKVSRKEKRNFPLILESPSPNQTSLYFCASSRNPTNEKLFFGSGTQLSVL.

This clone was found once. The chain recombines TRBV2 with TRBJ2-7; D possibly uses TRBD1 or TRBD2 (5 bases each). Trimming took 6 bases from V and 3 from J, leaving 18 bases between them. Per germline, CDR1 SNHLY and CDR2 FYNNEI. This CDR3 comprises 15 residues. CDR3 in amino acids: CASRGLKGRNYEQYF. As DNA, the CDR3 is TGTGCCAGCAGGGGCCTAAAGGGACGGAACTACGAGCAGTACTTC.

The V and J genes are TRBV9 and TRBJ1-1; 9 nucleotides align to TRBD1. This CDR3 has 16 residues. Trimming cost V 0 bases and J 3 bases; bases outside gene matches: 6. Germline V gives CDR1 SGDLS, CDR2 YYNGEE. CDR3 DNA sequence: TGTGCCAGCAGCGTAGCCGCGGACAGGGGCGACACTGAAGCTTTCTTT. This codes for CASSVAADRGDTEAFF.

The chain joins TRBV28 to TRBJ1-2; D is possibly TRBD1 (5 bases). V was pared by 5 bases and J by 1 base, with 14 bases between. Per germline, CDR1 MDHEN and CDR2 SYDVKM. The CDR3 is 15 amino acids. CDR3 DNA: TGTGCCAGCAGTCTAGGTGCGGGGGGTAACTATGGCTACACCTTC. Its protein is CASSLGAGGNYGYTF.

The chain links TRBV29-1 to TRBJ2-7, with TRBD2 matching 8 bases. V trimming: 5 bases; J trimming: 3 bases; junction bases outside the gene matches: 6. CDR3 length equals 13 residues. Germline V gene sequence: CDR1 SQVTM, CDR2 ANQGSEA. CDR3 nucleotides: TGCAGCGTTTCTCCGGGACTAGACTACGAGCAGTACTTC. Translation: CSVSPGLDYEQYF.

This clone was recorded only once. The J gene is TRBJ1-5, the V gene TRBV2; TRBD1 is a possible D gene (5 bases). Germline CDR1 and CDR2: SNHLY and FYNNEI. This CDR3 spans 16 amino acids. V was clipped by 0 bases and J by 1 base, with 10 bases between them. CDR3 DNA sequence: TGTGCCAGCAGTGAAGCCACAGGACGGAGCAATCAGCCCCAGCATTTT. Protein: CASSEATGRSNQPQHF. Full variable domain (rest looked up from reference TRBV2 and TRBJ1-5): EPEVTQTPSHQVTQMGQEVILRCVPISNHLYFYWYRQILGQKVEFLVSFYNNEISEKSEIFDDQFSVERPDGSNFTLKIRSTKLEDSAMYFCASSEATGRSNQPQHFGDGTRLSIL.

The CDR3 sequence: CAWSGGAGRNEKLFF. For the CDR3, the DNA is TGTGCCTGGAGTGGCGGTGCGGGACGTAATGAAAAACTGTTTTTT. V is TRBV30 and J is TRBJ1-4, with D possibly TRBD1 on 5 matching bases. This CDR3 has 15 residues. Trimming stripped 1 base from V and 4 bases from J, with 13 bases between. Germline-derived CDR1 and CDR2 are GTSNPN and SVGIG (reference sequence). Based on the CDR3 plus reference TRBV30 and TRBJ1-4, the full variable domain is SQTIHQWPATLVQPVGSPLSLECTVEGTSNPNLYWYRQAAGRGLQLLFYSVGIGQISSEVPQNLSASRPQDRQFILSSKKLLLSDSGFYLCAWSGGAGRNEKLFFGSGTQLSVL.

The CDR3 spells CASRNPNTEAFF. DNA for the CDR3: TGTGCCAGCAGGAACCCAAACACTGAAGCTTTCTTT. This chain links TRBV6-5 with TRBJ1-1; D not certain. The CDR3 length is 12 residues. Germline V gene lookup returns CDR1 MNHEY and CDR2 SVGAGI. Trimming left V 6 bases short and J 2 bases short, with 7 bases between.

The chain employs TRBV7-2 and TRBJ2-7, with TRBD1 as a possible D gene (6 bases). This CDR3 spans 14 amino acids. Per germline, CDR1 SGHTA and CDR2 FQGNSA. The V end was cut by 4 bases, the J end by 4 bases, with 14 bases between. The CDR3 DNA is TGTGCCAGCAGCTCCCACCAGGGGAGATACGAGCAGTACTTC. Translating it yields CASSSHQGRYEQYF.

The J gene is TRBJ2-7, the V gene TRBV4-1, with 7 positions matching TRBD1. J gave up 4 bases and V 1 base, and 4 bases lay outside the gene matches. This CDR3 contains 14 residues. Germline V gene sequence: CDR1 MGHRA, CDR2 YSYEKL. Here the CDR3 reads CASSQAAGGYEQYF. Written as DNA, the CDR3 is TGCGCCAGCAGCCAAGCCGCAGGGGGTTACGAGCAGTACTTC.

The gene calls are TRBV12-5 and TRBJ2-2, with D maybe TRBD2 (6 bases). Germline CDR1 reads LGHNT; CDR2 reads FRNRAP. The ends were cut back, 3 bases at V and 3 bases at J, with 11 bases in the middle. The CDR3 spans 15 residues. For the CDR3, the DNA is TGTGCTAGTGGTTTTGCCGGGACTGACACCGGGGAGCTGTTTTTT. Encoded protein: CASGFAGTDTGELFF.

The V gene is TRBV7-9, the J gene TRBJ1-5, with no clear D. Trimming removed 4 bases from V and 5 bases from J, with 12 bases in between. The CDR3 sequence is 14 residues long. Germline V gives CDR1 SEHNR, CDR2 FQNEAQ (reference sequence). The CDR3 sequence is CASSSTETYQPQHF. CDR3 DNA sequence: TGTGCCAGCAGCTCCACCGAGACATATCAGCCCCAGCATTTT.

The genes are TRBV3-1 (or the pseudogene TRBV3-2) and TRBJ1-1, with 8 bases aligning to TRBD1. The germline gives CDR1 LGHDT, CDR2 YNNKEL (reference sequence). The junction had 11 bases not matched to a gene; V was cut back by 3 bases and J by 11 bases. CDR3 length equals 14 residues. The CDR3 DNA reads as TGTGCCAGCAGCCACGACAGGGGATTCGGAGAGGCTTTCTTT. This codes for CASSHDRGFGEAFF.